These T cell receptor beta chains were read from a single sample in a study of identical twins. Each CDR3 protein gets one entry after TCRdb re-called the 5' RACE reads with MiXCR. The sample has about 430,000 distinct CDR3 sequences, under 20% seen once. The material sequenced was naive T cells sorted from blood. The receptors here all came from a man aged 50 or older in good health. The CDR3 runs from the conserved cysteine through the conserved F or W. The D gene is left open where the match is weak. Clone size is stated in some rows and not others, as once, few, many or a class when expanded.

13,few,TRBJ2-1,TRBV7-2,NA,CASSPPGLGEQFF,TGTGCCAGCAGCCCTCCGGGGTTGGGTGAGCAGTTCTTC
14,NA,TRBJ1-3,TRBV5-1,NA,CASSLTGHGNTIYF,TGCGCCAGCAGCTTGACAGGGCACGGAAACACCATATATTTT
16,few,TRBJ2-5,TRBV3-1,TRBD2,CASSHAGLAGGETQYF,TGTGCCAGCAGCCACGCTGGACTAGCGGGAGGAGAGACCCAGTACTTC
17,few,TRBJ2-6,TRBV6-5,NA,CASSNHGSLSGANVLTF,TGTGCCAGCAGTAACCACGGGTCCCTCTCTGGGGCCAACGTCCTGACTTTC
13,NA,TRBJ1-4,TRBV7-9,TRBD1,CASSSTGDGKLFF,TGTGCCAGCAGCTCTACAGGGGATGGAAAACTGTTTTTT
14,many,TRBJ1-2,TRBV9,NA,CASSAIGGDYGYTF,TGTGCCAGCAGCGCGATAGGTGGCGACTATGGCTACACCTTC
16,NA,TRBJ2-1,TRBV3-1,NA,CASSQEGTLVYNEQFF,TGTGCCAGCAGCCAAGAAGGGACTTTGGTTTACAATGAGCAGTTCTTC
18,few,TRBJ2-1,TRBV20-1,TRBD2,CSARVPPGTSGGYNEQFF,TGCAGTGCTAGAGTCCCCCCGGGGACTAGCGGGGGCTACAATGAGCAGTTCTTC
19,many,TRBJ2-5,TRBV4-2,NA,CASSPHSGGLGTSEETQYF,TGTGCCAGCAGCCCCCATTCGGGGGGCCTCGGAACTAGCGAAGAGACCCAGTACTTC
16,NA,TRBJ2-2,TRBV4-1,NA,CASSIFTGPYTGELFF,TGCGCCAGCAGCATCTTTACGGGGCCCTACACCGGGGAGCTGTTTTTT
13,few,TRBJ1-1,TRBV20-1,TRBD1,CSAREEGQGGTFF,TGCAGTGCTAGAGAAGAGGGACAGGGCGGGACTTTCTTT
13,few,TRBJ2-1,TRBV27,NA,CASSMSRNNEQFF,TGTGCCAGCAGTATGAGCCGGAACAATGAGCAGTTCTTC
16,few,TRBJ2-2,TRBV6-1,TRBD2,CASRPEVAGVSGELFF,TGTGCCAGCAGACCCGAGGTAGCGGGAGTAAGCGGGGAGCTGTTTTTT
13,few,TRBJ2-7,TRBV6-1,NA,CASSEPGPYEQYF,TGTGCCAGCAGTGAACCGGGACCCTACGAGCAGTACTTC
16,many,TRBJ2-5,TRBV5-4,TRBD2,CASSLDSSGSLETQYF,TGTGCCAGCAGCTTGGATTCCAGCGGGAGCCTTGAGACCCAGTACTTC
16,NA,TRBJ2-3,TRBV7-2,NA,CASSLNWLGVTDTQYF,TGTGCCAGCAGCTTAAACTGGCTAGGCGTCACAGATACGCAGTATTTT
15,once,TRBJ2-5,TRBV11-2,NA,CASKPLGGKQETQYF,TGTGCCAGCAAACCACTTGGCGGGAAACAAGAGACCCAGTACTTC
17,many,TRBJ2-3,TRBV24-1,NA,CATSDWNSGPTTDTQYF,TGTGCCACCAGTGATTGGAATTCAGGGCCTACCACAGATACGCAGTATTTT
17,few,TRBJ2-7,TRBV20-1,TRBD1,CSARRTGALLTSYEQYF,TGCAGTGCTAGACGGACAGGGGCGTTACTTACCTCCTACGAGCAGTACTTC
14,many,TRBJ2-1,TRBV7-6,NA,CASSHVGSYNEQFF,TGTGCCAGCAGCCATGTGGGCTCCTACAATGAGCAGTTCTTC
14,NA,TRBJ2-7,TRBV5-1,NA,CASSLDPVSYEQYF,TGCGCCAGCAGCTTGGATCCGGTGTCCTACGAGCAGTACTTC
15,NA,TRBJ1-1,TRBV28,TRBD1,CATTGVVMWNTEAFF,TGTGCCACCACAGGGGTGGTTATGTGGAACACTGAAGCTTTCTTT
16,NA,TRBJ2-1,TRBV5-1,TRBD1,CASSPPGTGDPNEQFF,TGCGCCAGCAGCCCGCCCGGGACAGGGGACCCCAATGAGCAGTTCTTC
17,many,TRBJ2-7,TRBV5-1,TRBD1,CASSLGDRDRGSYEQYF,TGCGCCAGCAGCTTGGGCGACAGGGATCGCGGGTCCTACGAGCAGTACTTC
14,many,TRBJ2-7,TRBV7-8,TRBD1,CASSSGQGAIEQYF,TGTGCCAGCAGCTCAGGACAGGGGGCGATCGAGCAGTACTTC
19,NA,TRBJ2-7,TRBV15,TRBD2,CATSRELGIRDYSSYEQYF,TGTGCCACCAGCAGAGAATTAGGGATTCGGGACTACTCCTCCTACGAGCAGTACTTC